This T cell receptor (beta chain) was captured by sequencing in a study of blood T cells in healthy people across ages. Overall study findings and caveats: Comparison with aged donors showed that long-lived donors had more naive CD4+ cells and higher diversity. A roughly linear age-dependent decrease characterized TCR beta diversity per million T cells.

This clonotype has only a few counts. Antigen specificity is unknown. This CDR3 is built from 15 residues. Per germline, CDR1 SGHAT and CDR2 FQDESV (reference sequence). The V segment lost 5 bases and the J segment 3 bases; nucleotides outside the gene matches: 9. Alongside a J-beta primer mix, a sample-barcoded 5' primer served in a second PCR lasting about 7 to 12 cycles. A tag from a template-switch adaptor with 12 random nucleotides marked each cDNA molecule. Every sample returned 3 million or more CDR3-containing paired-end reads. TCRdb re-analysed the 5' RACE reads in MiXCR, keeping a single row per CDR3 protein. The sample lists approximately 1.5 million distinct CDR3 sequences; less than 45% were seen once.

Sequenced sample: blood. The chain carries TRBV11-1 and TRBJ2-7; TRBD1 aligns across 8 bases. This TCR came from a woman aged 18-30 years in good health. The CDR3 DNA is TGTGCCAGCAGCGAGGACGCCGGGACAGGCTACGAGCAGTACTTC. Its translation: CASSEDAGTGYEQYF.